A single sample is the source of the 27 T cell receptor beta chains below, sequenced in a study of T cell responses to AZD1222 COVID-19 vaccine. Clones were sequenced by immunoSEQ multiplex PCR, and TCRdb holds only the in-frame ones, with some missing. This repertoire shows some 150,000 clones, about 82% found once; its top ten account for 6.5% to 8.5%. The sequences come from peripheral blood, collected 28 days after the second dose of the MenACWY control vaccine. Receptors originate from an adult who received the MenACWY meningococcal vaccine as a control.

The J gene is TRBJ2-7, the V gene TRBV5-4; D may be TRBD1 (6 bases). The CDR3 totals 13 residues. Germline V gene data show CDR1 as SGHNT and CDR2 as YYREEE (reference sequence). Trimming cost V 0 bases and J 2 bases, with 6 bases left between them. The chain's CDR3 is CASSLDRAYEQYV. The CDR3 coding sequence is TGTGCCAGCAGCTTGGACAGGGCCTACGAGCAGTACGTC.

The rearrangement joins TRBV6-6 to TRBJ2-1; D unresolved. V was trimmed by 6 bases and J by 4 bases, leaving 16 bases between them. The CDR3 is 15 amino acids. The germline CDR1 and CDR2 sequences are MNHNY and SVGAGI (reference sequence). CDR3 region: CASRSRSLAYNEQFF. Here the CDR3 DNA reads TGTGCCAGCAGGAGTCGTTCGCTGGCGTACAATGAGCAGTTCTTC.

The rearrangement joins TRBV4-3 to TRBJ2-7; D remains ambiguous. The CDR3 covers 15 residues. V lost 0 bases to trimming and J lost 5 bases, with 14 bases between them. Germline V gene data show CDR1 as LGHNA and CDR2 as YSLEER. CDR3 sequence: CASSQDRIGRNEQYF. Here the CDR3 DNA reads TGCGCCAGCAGCCAAGATCGTATAGGTAGGAACGAGCAGTACTTC.

The chain joins TRBV18 to TRBJ1-2; TRBD1 agrees at 9 bases. Germline CDR1 and CDR2: KGHSH and LQKENI. CDR3 length: 15 amino acids. J lost 2 bases, V lost 3 bases, and 4 bases had no gene match. CDR3 sequence: CASSPLGQGNYGYTF. For the CDR3, the DNA is TGTGCCAGCTCACCCCTCGGACAGGGGAACTATGGCTACACCTTC.

V gene TRBV6-1 combines with J gene TRBJ2-6; D unresolved. V lost 2 bases and J 12 bases, leaving 11 bases between the germline ends. The CDR3 has 13 amino acids. Germline assignment: CDR1 MNHNS and CDR2 SASEGT. The CDR3 loop is CASSEWRGFVLTF. The CDR3 DNA is TGTGCCAGCAGTGAATGGCGCGGATTCGTCCTGACTTTC.

The rearrangement uses TRBV14 and TRBJ2-3; D is possibly TRBD2 (6 bases). The CDR3 spans 14 residues. Germline V gene data show CDR1 as SGHDN and CDR2 as FVKESK. V gave up 1 base and J gave up 1 base, with 6 bases separating them. Here the CDR3 reads CASSQAGGTDTQYF. CDR3 coding DNA: TGTGCCAGCAGCCAAGCGGGGGGCACAGATACGCAGTATTTT.

CDR3 DNA sequence: TGTGCCAGCAGCCGACAGGCGACTAGCGGGGTTGGTGCAGATACGCAGTATTTT. Its translation is CASSRQATSGVGADTQYF. The chain joins TRBV4-2 to TRBJ2-3, with 11 bases fitting TRBD2. Germline-derived CDR1 and CDR2 are LGHNA and YNFKEQ. V shed 4 bases, J shed 4 bases, and the junction held 13 bases outside the gene matches. CDR3 length equals 18 residues.

The table lists this clone with a count of one. The rearrangement joins TRBV12-3 or TRBV12-4 to TRBJ2-1, with a weak D call TRBD1 (6 bases). V was trimmed by 1 base and J by 7 bases, leaving 8 bases between them. CDR3 size: 13 residues. CDR3 DNA sequence: TGTGCCAGCAGTTTAGACAGGGTGAATGAGCAGTTCTTC. This sequence encodes CASSLDRVNEQFF.

Only a few counts were recorded for this clone. V usage is TRBV6-5 and J usage is TRBJ1-6; 7 nucleotides agree with TRBD1. CDR1 is MNHEY and CDR2 is SVGAGI in the germline V gene. CDR3 length equals 13 residues. Trimming cost V 6 bases and J 9 bases; bases outside gene matches: 5. The CDR3: CASSQGDSSPLHF. The CDR3, as DNA: TGTGCCAGCAGCCAGGGGGATAGTTCACCCCTCCACTTT.

This chain connects TRBV5-5 to TRBJ2-7, with 7 bases identical to TRBD1. With V trimmed by 4 bases and J by 2 bases, 6 bases remained unmatched. The length of the CDR3 is 14 residues. Germline V lookup: CDR1 SGHKS, CDR2 YYEKEE (reference sequence). CDR3 DNA sequence: TGTGCCAGCAGCCCTCAGGGGGTGGCCTACGAGCAGTACGTC. Its translation is CASSPQGVAYEQYV.

This clone was observed many times. The V and J genes are TRBV6-2 or TRBV6-3 and TRBJ1-2; a possible D gene is TRBD1 (5 bases). The germline V and J ends were trimmed by 2 bases and 5 bases, with 12 bases remaining between them. CDR3 length: 14 amino acids. Looked up from germline, CDR1 is MNHEY and CDR2 is SVGEGT. In DNA form, the CDR3 reads TGTGCCAGCAGTTACGTGGATGGGGGATATGGCTACACCTTC. It encodes CASSYVDGGYGYTF.

The chain has TRBV19 and TRBJ2-5; D might be TRBD1 or TRBD2, each matching 5 bases. The CDR3 is 16 amino acids. Germline lookup yields CDR1 LNHDA and CDR2 SQIVND (reference sequence). Trimming removed 8 bases at V and 6 bases at J, with 25 bases between. CDR3 in amino acids: CASQGSTADVRKTQYF. The CDR3, as DNA: TGTGCCAGTCAGGGTAGTACAGCGGACGTGAGAAAGACCCAGTACTTC.

This sequence joins TRBV4-2 and TRBJ2-2, with 8 bases lining up with TRBD2. V was clipped by 6 bases and J by 5 bases; unmatched bases: 8. Germline V gene sequence: CDR1 LGHNA, CDR2 YNFKEQ. The CDR3 runs 15 residues. CDR3 coding DNA: TGTGCCAGCAGTTACAGCGGGAGCGAGACCGGGGAGCTGTTTTTT. It encodes CASSYSGSETGELFF.

J is TRBJ1-6 and V is TRBV6-5, with D perhaps TRBD1 (6 bases). The CDR3 contains 15 residues. Trimming removed 6 bases from V and 4 bases from J, with 13 bases in between. Germline-derived CDR1 and CDR2 are MNHEY and SVGAGI. The CDR3 protein is CASSWTDPYNSPLHF. The CDR3 DNA is TGTGCCAGCAGCTGGACAGACCCTTATAATTCACCCCTCCACTTT.

V usage is TRBV19 and J usage is TRBJ1-5; TRBD1 is a possible D gene (5 bases). The CDR3 runs to 15 residues. The germline CDR1 and CDR2 sequences are LNHDA and SQIVND (reference sequence). V was shortened by 3 bases and J by 9 bases, with 18 bases between the two germline ends. The CDR3 DNA reads TGTGCCAGTAGTATTGCTAGGGGAGGGGAATGGCCCCAGCATTTT. It codes for CASSIARGGEWPQHF.

This chain joins TRBV30 and TRBJ2-7, with TRBD2 matching over 9 bases. The CDR3 runs 14 residues. The germline CDR1 and CDR2 sequences are GTSNPN and SVGIG (reference sequence). Trimming took 5 bases from V and 7 from J; bases not matched to a gene: 12. The CDR3 DNA is TGTGCCTGGTCCAGAGCGGGAGGTCTATTGGAGCAGTACTTC. Encoded protein: CAWSRAGGLLEQYF.

The chain is built from TRBV2 and TRBJ1-1, with a possible D match to TRBD1 (6 bases). V dropped 4 bases and J dropped 4 bases, with 13 bases sitting between them. Germline V gives CDR1 SNHLY, CDR2 FYNNEI. The CDR3 has 14 amino acids. CDR3 sequence (DNA): TGTGCCAGCAGTGCAGAACAGGGAGGCACTGAAGCTTTCTTT. It specifies CASSAEQGGTEAFF.

The rearrangement joins TRBV5-4 to TRBJ1-3; no firm D call. Germline V lookup: CDR1 SGHNT, CDR2 YYREEE (reference sequence). This CDR3 is built from 15 residues. V was cut by 0 bases and J by 4 bases, with 11 bases left in between. The CDR3 loop reads CASSLGRNLGNTIYF. CDR3 sequence (DNA): TGTGCCAGCAGCTTGGGGCGGAACCTAGGAAACACCATATATTTT.

The rearrangement links TRBV9 to TRBJ2-3, with 14 bases fitting TRBD2. Per germline, CDR1 SGDLS and CDR2 YYNGEE. The CDR3 consists of 18 residues. V gave up 4 bases and J gave up 0 bases; unmatched junction bases: 7. This chain's CDR3 is CASSSGTSGSSSTDTQYF. For the CDR3, the DNA is TGTGCCAGCAGCTCCGGGACTAGCGGGAGCTCTAGCACAGATACGCAGTATTTT. The variable domain in full, with the rest retrieved from reference TRBV9 and TRBJ2-3, is DSGVTQTPKHLITATGQRVTLRCSPRSGDLSVYWYQQSLDQGLQFLIQYYNGEERAKGNILERFSAQQFPDLHSELNLSSLELGDSALYFCASSSGTSGSSSTDTQYFGPGTRLTVL.

The chain combines TRBV28 with TRBJ1-5, with D uncertain. The germline gives CDR1 MDHEN, CDR2 SYDVKM. Trimming removed 3 bases from V and 5 bases from J, with 8 bases in between. The CDR3 length is 13 residues. CDR3 protein: CASSLLGYQPQHF. The DNA for the CDR3 is TGTGCCAGCAGTTTGCTCGGCTATCAGCCCCAGCATTTT.

The chain has TRBV2 and TRBJ1-1; TRBD1 agrees at 9 bases. V gave up 6 bases and J gave up 5 bases; unmatched junction bases: 13. The CDR3 has 16 residues. The germline gives CDR1 SNHLY, CDR2 FYNNEI. In DNA, the CDR3 is TGTGCCAGCAGGGGCCCTGGGACAGGGCGAGGGACTGAAGCTTTCTTT. Translated: CASRGPGTGRGTEAFF.

The CDR3 DNA reads as TGTGCCAGCAGCCGCGCGGCGAACTCCTACGAGCAGTACTTC. Translated, it gives CASSRAANSYEQYF. The chain combines TRBV7-2 with TRBJ2-7; D is unresolved. The germline V gene has CDR1 SGHTA and CDR2 FQGNSA. This CDR3 region has 14 residues. V shed 5 bases and J shed 0 bases, with 11 bases lying between them.

The CDR3 sequence is CATSHGTSGGYTF. DNA of the CDR3: TGTGCCACCAGCCACGGGACTTCTGGTGGCTACACCTTC. This chain links TRBV15 with TRBJ1-2; D is perhaps TRBD1 (5 bases). V was cut by 5 bases and J by 7 bases, with 14 bases left in between. CDR1 LNHNV and CDR2 YYDKDF come from the germline V gene (reference sequence). The CDR3 is 13 residues long.

The rearrangement links TRBV6-5 to TRBJ1-6; D gene ambiguous. From germline, CDR1 is MNHEY and CDR2 SVGAGI. V lost 8 bases and J lost 3, with 5 bases in between. The CDR3 loop spans 12 amino acids. CDR3 nucleotides: TGTGCCAGCCGGATCTATAATTCACCCCTCCACTTT. Its translation is CASRIYNSPLHF.

The genes are TRBV14 and TRBJ2-4; no clear D gene. This CDR3 comprises 18 residues. Trimming took off 2 bases at V and 0 bases at J, with 17 bases between the two ends. Per germline, CDR1 SGHDN and CDR2 FVKESK. CDR3 region: CASSQYSQFTLAKNIQYF. CDR3 sequence (DNA): TGTGCCAGCAGCCAATACTCCCAGTTTACCCTAGCCAAAAACATTCAGTACTTC. Variable domain in full (rest from reference TRBV14 and TRBJ2-4): EAGVTQFPSHSVIEKGQTVTLRCDPISGHDNLYWYRRVMGKEIKFLLHFVKESKQDESGMPNNRFLAERTGGTYSTLKVQPAELEDSGVYFCASSQYSQFTLAKNIQYFGAGTRLSVL.

The rearrangement uses TRBV30 and TRBJ2-1; the D is unclear. Trimming left V 2 bases short and J 0 bases short, with 14 bases between. CDR1 GTSNPN and CDR2 SVGIG come from the germline V gene (reference sequence). This CDR3 contains 16 residues. In nucleotides, the CDR3 is TGTGCCTGGAGTTCGGCCCCCCTGAGCTCCTACAATGAGCAGTTCTTC. Its translation: CAWSSAPLSSYNEQFF.

CDR3 nucleotides: TGTGCCTGGGGCCGGGACAGCGGGGCCCATGAGCAGTTCTTC. This sequence encodes CAWGRDSGAHEQFF. The V call is TRBV30, the J call TRBJ2-1; either TRBD1 or TRBD2 may fit D (7 bases each). Germline V gene data show CDR1 as GTSNPN and CDR2 as SVGIG (reference sequence). The CDR3 loop spans 14 amino acids. V gave up 5 bases and J gave up 8 bases, with 19 bases separating them.